A single sample gave rise to the 14 T cell receptor beta chains below, sequenced in a study of beta chain features in type 1 diabetes. Findings and caveats of the study: Type 1 diabetes patients had moderately but significantly shorter TCRB CDR3s in all four CD4+ subsets.

As every portion of the isolated RNA was reverse transcribed, the sequencing read expressed TCRB transcripts. This table comes from immunoSEQ multiplex PCR, and its TCRdb copy is limited to in-frame clones, with some not included. Of more than 95,000 clones in the sample, under 30% are singletons; the top ten hold less than 0.65%. Which antigens these TCRs recognize remains unknown. Sequenced material: central memory CD4+ T cells from blood. These receptors came from a woman between 18 and 30 years old with type 1 diabetes.

This clone was observed a few times. The chain links TRBV5-1 to TRBJ2-5; TRBD2 might be the D (6 bases). Germline V lookup: CDR1 SGHRS, CDR2 YFSETQ. Trimming took 4 bases from V and 5 from J, leaving 12 bases between them. This CDR3 spans 13 amino acids. The CDR3 is CASSMTSGETQYF. CDR3 DNA sequence: TGCGCCAGCAGCATGACTAGTGGGGAGACCCAGTACTTC. The variable domain in full, completed from reference TRBV5-1 and TRBJ2-5, reads KAGVTQTPRYLIKTRGQQVTLSCSPISGHRSVSWYQQTPGQGLQFLFEYFSETQRNKGNFPGRFSGRQFSNSRSEMNVSTLELGDSALYLCASSMTSGETQYFGPGTRLLVL.

This clone was detected only a few times. The rearrangement uses TRBV6-5 and TRBJ2-5; the D gene is possibly TRBD1 (6 bases). The germline gives CDR1 MNHEY, CDR2 SVGAGI. Trimming removed 7 bases from V and 4 bases from J, with 13 bases in between. The CDR3 extends over 13 amino acids. DNA of the CDR3: TGTGCCAGCAAAACAGGGAACCCAGAGACCCAGTACTTC. It codes for CASKTGNPETQYF.

This rearrangement joins TRBV4-1 to TRBJ2-7; TRBD2 matches at 7 bases. With 4 bases clipped from V and 7 bases from J, the junction kept 7 bases outside the gene matches. Germline CDR1 MGHRA, CDR2 YSYEKL. This CDR3 region has 13 residues. CDR3 sequence reads: CASSRGEGGEQYV. CDR3 sequence (DNA): TGCGCCAGCAGCCGTGGGGAGGGAGGGGAGCAGTACGTC.

Only a few counts were recorded for this clone. This chain links TRBV10-3 with TRBJ1-1; tentatively, D is TRBD1 (5 bases). The germline V and J ends were trimmed by 3 bases and 8 bases, with 10 bases remaining between them. The CDR3 is 12 amino acids. From germline, CDR1 is ENHRY and CDR2 SYGVKD. As DNA, the CDR3 is TGTGCCATCAGTGACAGGACAAGGGAAGCTTTCTTT. This translates into CAISDRTREAFF.

V is TRBV18 and J is TRBJ2-2, with 9 bases fitting TRBD1. From germline, CDR1 is KGHSH and CDR2 LQKENI. V trimming: 6 bases; J trimming: 4 bases; junction bases outside the gene matches: 6. The length of the CDR3 is 15 residues. The CDR3 sequence is CASSYRDRATGELFF. The CDR3 nucleotides read TGTGCCAGCTCGTATCGGGACAGGGCCACCGGGGAGCTGTTTTTT.

V is TRBV19 and J is TRBJ1-1, with D perhaps matching TRBD1 (5 bases). The germline V gene has CDR1 LNHDA and CDR2 SQIVND (reference sequence). V lost 7 bases and J 0 bases, leaving 12 bases between the germline ends. The CDR3 is 14 residues long. CDR3 amino acids: CASTRQPMNTEAFF. CDR3 DNA sequence: TGTGCCAGTACCAGACAGCCCATGAACACTGAAGCTTTCTTT.

The table lists this clone with a few counts. The chain recombines TRBV29-1 with TRBJ1-1; perhaps TRBD1 as D (6 bases). This CDR3 has 12 amino acids. V lost 3 bases, J lost 7 bases, and 12 bases lay in between. CDR1 is SQVTM and CDR2 is ANQGSEA in the germline V gene. CDR3 residues: CSVERGFSEAFF. CDR3 in DNA: TGCAGCGTTGAGAGGGGGTTCAGTGAAGCTTTCTTT.

V and J are TRBV28 and TRBJ2-3; perhaps TRBD2 as D (6 bases). Trimming left V 2 bases short and J 1 base short, with 13 bases between. Germline lookup yields CDR1 MDHEN and CDR2 SYDVKM. This CDR3 has 16 amino acids. CDR3: CASSLVTGRRTDTQYF. The DNA of the CDR3 is TGTGCCAGCAGTTTAGTGACCGGGAGACGCACAGATACGCAGTATTTT. The full variable domain, rest sourced from reference TRBV28 and TRBJ2-3, is DVKVTQSSRYLVKRTGEKVFLECVQDMDHENMFWYRQDPGLGLRLIYFSYDVKMKEKGDIPEGYSVSREKKERFSLILESASTNQTSMYLCASSLVTGRRTDTQYFGPGTRLTVL.

The genes are TRBV2 and TRBJ2-3, with 9 bases that match TRBD1. V lost 11 bases to trimming and J lost 8 bases; unmatched junction nucleotides: 14. CDR1 is SNHLY and CDR2 is FYNNEI in the germline V gene. The CDR3 covers 14 residues. The CDR3 DNA sequence: TGTGCCGGCAACCCACAGGGGGCGGGCGGTACGCAGTATTTT. Translated, it gives CAGNPQGAGGTQYF.

This clone was detected once. This chain's CDR3 is CASSFRTTNIQYF. CDR3 nucleotides: TGTGCCAGTAGTTTTCGGACTACCAACATTCAGTACTTC. V and J are TRBV19 and TRBJ2-4; tentatively, D is TRBD2 (6 bases). The CDR3 runs to 13 residues. The germline CDR1 and CDR2 sequences are LNHDA and SQIVND (reference sequence). Trimming stripped 5 bases from V and 7 bases from J, with 12 bases between.

The chain carries TRBV30 and TRBJ2-5; no firm D call. The DNA end is a closer match to TRBJ2-7, so the J assignment may be wrong. CDR3 length equals 13 residues. Germline V gives CDR1 GTSNPN, CDR2 SVGIG (reference sequence). CDR3 sequence reads: CAWSLPGYYEQYF. CDR3 bases: TGTGCCTGGAGCCTGCCCGGTTACTACGAGCAGTACTTC.

This clone was counted a few times. V usage is TRBV19 and J usage is TRBJ2-1, with 9 bases lining up with TRBD2. J was trimmed by 0 bases and V by 9 bases; bases with no gene match: 6. Looked up from germline, CDR1 is LNHDA and CDR2 is SQIVND (reference sequence). This CDR3 contains 15 residues. The CDR3 loop reads CASRFSGSSYNEQFF. The CDR3 nucleotides are TGTGCCAGCCGGTTTAGCGGGAGCTCCTACAATGAGCAGTTCTTC.

This clone appeared a single time. At the DNA level, this CDR3 is encoded by other sequences in the same sample as well. The genes are TRBV5-1 and TRBJ2-5, with TRBD1 identical over 9 bases. V lost 4 bases, J lost 5 bases, and 6 bases stayed unmatched. Germline lookup yields CDR1 SGHRS and CDR2 YFSETQ. The CDR3 loop spans 14 amino acids. CDR3 coding DNA: TGCGCCAGCAGCCCCGGGACAGGGAGGGAGACCCAGTACTTC. Protein sequence: CASSPGTGRETQYF. Supplemented by reference TRBV5-1 and TRBJ2-5, the full variable domain reads KAGVTQTPRYLIKTRGQQVTLSCSPISGHRSVSWYQQTPGQGLQFLFEYFSETQRNKGNFPGRFSGRQFSNSRSEMNVSTLELGDSALYLCASSPGTGRETQYFGPGTRLLVL.

This chain connects TRBV18 to TRBJ2-5; D not certain. The CDR3 has 12 residues. Germline V CDR1 and CDR2: KGHSH, LQKENI. Trimming pared 6 bases from V and 5 bases from J, leaving 10 bases between. The CDR3 DNA reads TGTGCCAGCTCTCCTCTCGTGGAGACCCAGTACTTC. This gives the protein CASSPLVETQYF.